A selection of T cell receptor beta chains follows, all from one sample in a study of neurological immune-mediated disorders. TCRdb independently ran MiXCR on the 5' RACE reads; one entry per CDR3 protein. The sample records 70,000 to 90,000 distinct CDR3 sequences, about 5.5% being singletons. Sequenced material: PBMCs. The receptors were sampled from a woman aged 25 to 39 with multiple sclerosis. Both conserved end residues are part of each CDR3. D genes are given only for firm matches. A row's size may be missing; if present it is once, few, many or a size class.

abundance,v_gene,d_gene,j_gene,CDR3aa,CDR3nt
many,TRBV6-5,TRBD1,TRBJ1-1,CASSGQVNTEAFF,TGTGCCAGCAGTGGACAGGTGAACACTGAAGCTTTCTTT
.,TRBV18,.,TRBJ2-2,CASSPLAIPGELFF,TGTGCCAGCTCACCACTAGCGATCCCCGGGGAGCTGTTTTTT
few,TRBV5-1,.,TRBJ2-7,CASSQESRVGEQYF,TGCGCCAGCAGCCAAGAAAGCAGGGTTGGCGAGCAGTACTTC
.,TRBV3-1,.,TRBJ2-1,CASSQMGANEQFF,TGTGCCAGCAGCCAGATGGGAGCCAATGAGCAGTTCTTC
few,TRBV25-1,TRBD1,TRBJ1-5,CASSGDRVGNQPQHF,TGTGCCAGCAGCGGGGACAGGGTGGGCAATCAGCCCCAGCATTTT
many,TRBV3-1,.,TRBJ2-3,CASSPRLGYTDTQYF,TGTGCCAGCAGCCCCAGACTAGGGTACACAGATACGCAGTATTTT
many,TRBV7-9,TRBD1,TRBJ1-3,CASSLGQGIRSGNTIYF,TGTGCCAGCAGCTTAGGACAGGGGATTCGCTCTGGAAACACCATATATTTT
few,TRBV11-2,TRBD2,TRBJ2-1,CASSFSSTTGTSGRTTYNEQFF,TGTGCCAGCAGCTTCAGTTCCACGACCGGGACTAGCGGGAGGACAACCTACAATGAGCAGTTCTTC
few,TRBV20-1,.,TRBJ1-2,CSARDPAIHGYTF,TGCAGTGCTAGAGATCCAGCGATACATGGCTACACCTTC
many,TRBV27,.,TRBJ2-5,CASSQSGETQYF,TGTGCCAGCAGTCAGTCAGGGGAGACCCAGTACTTC
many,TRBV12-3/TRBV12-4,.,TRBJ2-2,CASSLLTNTGELFF,TGTGCCAGCAGTCTGCTTACGAACACCGGGGAGCTGTTTTTT
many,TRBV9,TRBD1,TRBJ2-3,CASSWSGTADTQYF,TGTGCCAGCAGCTGGTCCGGGACAGCAGATACGCAGTATTTT
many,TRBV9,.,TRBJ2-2,CASSAWTSTGELFF,TGTGCCAGCAGCGCATGGACAAGCACCGGGGAGCTGTTTTTT
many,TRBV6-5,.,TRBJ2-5,CASSPQIQETQYF,TGTGCCAGCAGTCCACAGATTCAAGAGACCCAGTACTTC
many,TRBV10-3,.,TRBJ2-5,CAITRGESAQETQYF,TGTGCCATCACGAGGGGGGAGTCGGCACAAGAGACCCAGTACTTC
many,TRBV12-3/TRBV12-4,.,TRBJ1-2,CASSLFPGDGYTF,TGTGCCAGCAGTTTATTCCCAGGGGATGGCTACACCTTC
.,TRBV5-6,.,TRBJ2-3,CASSWGGGGVYTDTQYF,TGTGCCAGCAGCTGGGGAGGGGGGGGGGTATACACAGATACGCAGTATTTT
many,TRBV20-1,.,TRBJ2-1,CSARDLNEQFF,TGCAGTGCTAGAGATTTAAATGAGCAGTTCTTC
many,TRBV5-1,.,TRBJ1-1,CASSPPLGAPEAFF,TGCGCCAGCAGCCCGCCCCTAGGGGCCCCTGAAGCTTTCTTT
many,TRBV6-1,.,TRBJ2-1,CASSDPLTNEQFF,TGTGCCAGCAGTGACCCCTTGACTAATGAGCAGTTCTTC
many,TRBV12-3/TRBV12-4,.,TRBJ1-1,CASSPHYPNTEAFF,TGTGCCAGCAGTCCCCATTACCCGAACACTGAAGCTTTCTTT
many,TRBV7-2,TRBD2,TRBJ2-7,CASSSPVGLAGENEQYF,TGTGCCAGCAGCTCCCCAGTCGGACTAGCGGGAGAGAATGAGCAGTACTTC
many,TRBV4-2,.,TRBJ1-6,CASSQEGQGGSPLHF,TGTGCCAGCAGCCAAGAGGGGCAGGGCGGCTCACCCCTCCACTTT
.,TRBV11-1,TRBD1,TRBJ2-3,CASSLSGGTGEDTQYF,TGTGCCAGCAGCTTAAGTGGGGGTACAGGGGAAGATACGCAGTATTTT
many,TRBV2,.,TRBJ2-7,CASSEVAGTYEQYF,TGTGCCAGCAGTGAGGTAGCTGGGACCTACGAGCAGTACTTC
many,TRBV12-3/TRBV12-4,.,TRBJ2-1,CASSLVFRNNNEQFF,TGTGCCAGCAGTTTAGTCTTCCGGAATAACAATGAGCAGTTCTTC
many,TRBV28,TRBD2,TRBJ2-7,CATTNSGSRREQYF,TGTGCCACAACTAATAGCGGGAGCCGTCGGGAGCAGTACTTC
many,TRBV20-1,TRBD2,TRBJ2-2,CSATGTSFSGELFF,TGCAGTGCCACCGGGACTAGCTTCTCCGGGGAGCTGTTTTTT
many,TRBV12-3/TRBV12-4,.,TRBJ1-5,CASSRDTPNQPQHF,TGTGCCAGCAGTCGGGACACGCCCAATCAGCCCCAGCATTTT
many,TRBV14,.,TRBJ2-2,CASSQEAVGASASGELFF,TGTGCCAGCAGCCAAGAAGCAGTGGGGGCGTCTGCTAGCGGGGAGCTGTTTTTT
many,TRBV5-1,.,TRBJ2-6,CASSAQGTGANVLTF,TGCGCCAGCAGCGCCCAGGGAACCGGGGCCAACGTCCTGACTTTC
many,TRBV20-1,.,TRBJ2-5,CSASVPGGETQYF,TGCAGTGCTTCTGTCCCGGGGGGCGAGACCCAGTACTTC
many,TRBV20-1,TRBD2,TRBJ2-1,CSAPPSGRANEQFF,TGCAGTGCTCCTCCAAGCGGGAGGGCTAATGAGCAGTTCTTC
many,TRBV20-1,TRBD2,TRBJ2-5,CSAPLLAGKETQYF,TGCAGTGCACCCCTGCTAGCGGGGAAAGAGACCCAGTACTTC
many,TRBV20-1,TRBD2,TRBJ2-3,CSARGLGTDTQYF,TGCAGTGCTAGGGGACTAGGCACAGATACGCAGTATTTT
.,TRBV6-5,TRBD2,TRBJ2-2,CASSIRTSGTGELFF,TGTGCCAGCAGTATAAGGACTAGCGGGACCGGGGAGCTGTTTTTT
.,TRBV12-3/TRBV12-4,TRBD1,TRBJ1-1,CASSPQGENTEAFF,TGTGCCAGCAGTCCCCAGGGGGAGAACACTGAAGCTTTCTTT
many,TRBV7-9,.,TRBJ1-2,CASSSSMAGDGYTF,TGTGCCAGCAGCTCCTCTATGGCAGGGGATGGCTACACCTTC
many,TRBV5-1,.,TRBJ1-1,CASSLDPGGQTEAFF,TGCGCCAGCAGCTTGGATCCGGGCGGGCAGACTGAAGCTTTCTTT
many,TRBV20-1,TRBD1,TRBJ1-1,CSARETGGNTEAFF,TGCAGTGCTAGAGAAACAGGGGGGAACACTGAAGCTTTCTTT
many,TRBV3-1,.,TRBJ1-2,CASSQDTEQRAVYGYTF,TGTGCCAGCAGCCAAGATACGGAGCAACGGGCTGTCTATGGCTACACCTTC
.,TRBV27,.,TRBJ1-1,CASSSADRNTEAFF,TGTGCCAGCAGTTCCGCTGACAGGAACACTGAAGCTTTCTTT
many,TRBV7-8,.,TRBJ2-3,CASSVRDSASTDTQYF,TGTGCCAGCAGCGTACGGGACTCCGCTAGCACAGATACGCAGTATTTT
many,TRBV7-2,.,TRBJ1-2,CASSLAIGGTHF,TGTGCCAGCAGCTTAGCTATAGGCGGGACTCACTTC
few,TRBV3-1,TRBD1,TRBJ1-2,CASSQEGPFWDRHNYGYTF,TGTGCCAGCAGCCAAGAAGGTCCATTCTGGGACAGACACAACTATGGCTACACCTTC
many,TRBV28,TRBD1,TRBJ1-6,CASRRQGRNSPLHF,TGTGCCAGCAGGAGACAGGGCAGGAATTCACCCCTCCACTTT
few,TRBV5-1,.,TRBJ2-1,CASSLNLVNEQFF,TGCGCCAGCAGCTTGAACTTAGTCAATGAGCAGTTCTTC
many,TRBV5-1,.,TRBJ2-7,CASSLGQGNEQYF,TGCGCCAGCAGCTTGGGCCAGGGCAACGAGCAGTACTTC
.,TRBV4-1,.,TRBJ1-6,CASSTGRMDSPLHF,TGCGCCAGCAGTACAGGCAGAATGGATTCACCCCTCCACTTT